This entry features one T cell receptor (beta chain) sequence. Its antigen is currently unknown. The data were taken from a study of blood T cells in healthy people across ages. The V gene's germline CDR1 is SGHTA and CDR2 FQGNSA. The CDR3 runs 15 residues. V was clipped by 2 bases and J by 3 bases, with 11 bases between them. Overall study results and limits: Estimated diversity, derived from one million T cells, was regarded as an underestimate. In the absence of known donor CMV status, changes in expanded clonotypes were possibly confounded.

A second PCR of roughly 7 to 11 cycles used a sample-barcoded 5' primer and a J-beta primer mix. TCRdb re-called the 5' RACE reads with MiXCR, one entry per CDR3 protein. The table records about 620,000 distinct CDR3 sequences, 45% to 60% of them present only once. The donors, all healthy, were Caucasians living in Russia, aged roughly 6 to 100. Extraction of total RNA produced a minimum of 5.5 micrograms from each sample. The source of this sequence is a woman at least 80 years old in good health. This chain uses TRBV7-2 with TRBJ1-5; no reliable D call. The sequenced sample consisted of blood. CDR3 residues: CASSLSAGINQPQHF. The CDR3 DNA sequence: TGTGCCAGCAGCTTATCCGCGGGGATCAATCAGCCCCAGCATTTT. Based on the CDR3 plus reference TRBV7-2 and TRBJ1-5, the full variable domain is GAGVSQSPSNKVTEKGKDVELRCDPISGHTALYWYRQSLGQGLEFLIYFQGNSAPDKSGLPSDRFSAERTGGSVSTLTIQRTQQEDSAVYLCASSLSAGINQPQHFGDGTRLSIL.